One and the same sample provided the 5 T cell receptor beta chains below, sequenced in a study of T cell responses to AZD1222 COVID-19 vaccine. Libraries were prepared by immunoSEQ multiplex PCR; TCRdb keeps only in-frame clonotypes and omits some of them. This table has over 85,000 clones, approximately 84% appearing once. Sequencing was performed on peripheral blood, taken 28 days after the second AZD1222 dose. The receptors derive from an adult who received the AZD1222 COVID-19 vaccine.

This rearrangement joins TRBV27 to TRBJ2-7; 12 nucleotides line up with TRBD1. Unmatched junction bases numbered 6, after V lost 4 bases and J lost 5 bases. The germline V gene has CDR1 MNHEY and CDR2 SMNVEV (reference sequence). The CDR3 has 15 amino acids. The CDR3 spells CASSSLGTGGDEQYF. Here the CDR3 DNA reads TGTGCCAGCAGTTCCCTAGGGACAGGGGGCGACGAGCAGTACTTC.

The rearrangement links TRBV24-1 to TRBJ2-1; D not certain. The CDR3 extends over 12 amino acids. Germline CDR1 reads KGHDR; CDR2 reads SFDVKD. Trimming removed 1 base from V and 4 bases from J, with 1 base in between. CDR3 in amino acids: CATSDLYNEQFF. CDR3 DNA: TGTGCCACCAGTGATTTATACAATGAGCAGTTCTTC.

The chain carries TRBV24-1 and TRBJ2-7; D might be TRBD1 or TRBD2, each matching 6 bases. The CDR3 totals 17 residues. Per germline, CDR1 KGHDR and CDR2 SFDVKD. With 2 bases removed from V and 6 bases from J, the gap between germline ends came to 22 bases. The DNA of the CDR3 is TGTGCCACCAGTGATTCAGGGGCCCCAGGGAAGGAGGGCGAGCAGTACTTC. It specifies CATSDSGAPGKEGEQYF.

The chain combines TRBV14 with TRBJ1-5, with unresolved D. Germline V gene sequence: CDR1 SGHDN, CDR2 FVKESK. The CDR3 consists of 13 residues. Trimming shortened V by 1 base and J by 5 bases, and 6 bases separated the two germline ends. The CDR3 reads CASSQALDQPQHF. The CDR3 DNA sequence: TGTGCCAGCAGCCAAGCCCTCGATCAGCCCCAGCATTTT.

The chain links TRBV27 to TRBJ1-1; D remains unclear. Germline V gene sequence: CDR1 MNHEY, CDR2 SMNVEV (reference sequence). This CDR3 is built from 13 residues. Trimming removed 4 bases at V and 5 bases at J, with 11 bases between. CDR3 nucleotides: TGTGCCAGCAGTTATCGGGAACGGACTGAAGCTTTCTTT. Its translation is CASSYRERTEAFF.